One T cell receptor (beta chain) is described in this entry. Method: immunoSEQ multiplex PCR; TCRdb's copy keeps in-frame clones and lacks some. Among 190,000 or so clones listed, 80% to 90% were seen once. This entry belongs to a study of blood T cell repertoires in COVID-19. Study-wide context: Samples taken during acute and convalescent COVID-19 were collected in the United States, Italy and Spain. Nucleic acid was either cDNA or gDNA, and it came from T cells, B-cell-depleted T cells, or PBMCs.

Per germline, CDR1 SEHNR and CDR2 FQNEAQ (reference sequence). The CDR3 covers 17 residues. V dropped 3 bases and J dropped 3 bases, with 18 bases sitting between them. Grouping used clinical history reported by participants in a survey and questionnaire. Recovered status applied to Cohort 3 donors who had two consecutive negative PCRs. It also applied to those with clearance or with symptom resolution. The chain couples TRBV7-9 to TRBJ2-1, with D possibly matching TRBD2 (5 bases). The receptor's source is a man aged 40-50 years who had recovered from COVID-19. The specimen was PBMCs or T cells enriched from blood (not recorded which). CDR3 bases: TGTGCCAGCAGCTTCCCTGGAGGCGGCTCTAGCTACAATGAGCAGTTCTTC. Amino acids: CASSFPGGGSSYNEQFF.